The 27 T cell receptor beta chains below were found in one sample sequenced in a study of CD8 T cells in ankylosing spondylitis. TCRdb re-derived calls from the 5' RACE reads in MiXCR, one entry per CDR3 protein. The data show about 66,000 distinct CDR3 sequences, about 6.2% seen once. The source material was synovial fluid, either unsorted or a sorted T cell fraction (not recorded which). These receptors all come from a male donor with ankylosing spondylitis.

This clonotype showed up just a few times. The J gene is TRBJ2-7, the V gene TRBV19, with 11 bases fitting TRBD2. The V gene end was trimmed by 2 bases and the J gene end by 4 bases; junction bases not matched to a gene: 4. This CDR3 has 15 amino acids. The germline gives CDR1 LNHDA, CDR2 SQIVND (reference sequence). CDR3 loop: CASSIRTSGRYEQYF. The CDR3 region has the DNA TGTGCCAGTAGTATAAGAACTAGCGGGAGATACGAGCAGTACTTC.

This clonotype was detected many times. V and J are TRBV2 and TRBJ1-2; no clear D. Germline assignment: CDR1 SNHLY and CDR2 FYNNEI. This CDR3 is 12 amino acids long. The V end lost 7 bases, the J end lost 8 bases, and 14 bases lay between the germline ends. In DNA, the CDR3 is TGTGCCAGCATAAATAGAGGGTACGGCTACACCTTC. This gives the protein CASINRGYGYTF.

There are many counts of this clonotype. The rearrangement joins TRBV19 to TRBJ2-6; the D is unclear. Looked up from germline, CDR1 is LNHDA and CDR2 is SQIVND (reference sequence). The CDR3 runs to 16 residues. Trimming took 9 bases from V and 1 from J, leaving 16 bases between them. The CDR3 spells CASSPFTLSGANVLTF. Here the CDR3 DNA reads TGTGCCAGCTCTCCATTTACCTTGTCTGGGGCCAACGTCCTGACTTTC. The entire variable domain, with the rest obtained from reference TRBV19 and TRBJ2-6, is as follows: DGGITQSPKYLFRKEGQNVTLSCEQNLNHDAMYWYRQDPGQGLRLIYYSQIVNDFQKGDIAEGYSVSREKKESFPLTVTSAQKNPTAFYLCASSPFTLSGANVLTFGAGSRLTVL.

With respect to this clonotype: A much larger clone differs by one base, so this may be a read error. V and J are TRBV20-1 and TRBJ2-1; 14 positions agree with TRBD2. Germline trimming cut 5 bases from V and 8 bases from J; bases unmatched to any gene: 2. The CDR3 has 13 amino acids. Germline lookup yields CDR1 DFQATT and CDR2 SNEGSKA (reference sequence). The CDR3 bases are TGCAGTGCTGGGGGACTAGCGGGAGATGAGCAGTTCTTC. Its protein product is CSAGGLAGDEQFF.

This clonotype occurred a few times. The chain has TRBV12-3 or TRBV12-4 and TRBJ2-7, with 16 bases identical to TRBD2. The CDR3 is 15 residues long. The V gene end was trimmed by 6 bases and the J gene end by 5 bases; junction bases not matched to a gene: 4. The DNA for the CDR3 is TGTGCCAGCAGCCCCGGGACTAGCGGGAGGGACGAGCAGTACTTC. Amino acids: CASSPGTSGRDEQYF.

This chain joins TRBV6-2 or TRBV6-3 and TRBJ2-5, with D unresolved. Germline V gene data show CDR1 as MNHEY and CDR2 as SVGEGT. Trimming removed 3 bases at V and 5 bases at J, with 13 bases between. The length of the CDR3 is 14 residues. Written as DNA, the CDR3 is TGTGCCAGCAGTTATAATATTCATGGGGAGACCCAGTACTTC. Protein: CASSYNIHGETQYF.

The table lists this clonotype with many counts. For the CDR3, the DNA is TGTGCCAGCAGCCTCAGGAGGAGCTCCTACAATGAGCAGTTCTTC. The encoded protein is CASSLRRSSYNEQFF. This chain joins TRBV7-3 and TRBJ2-1; D is possibly TRBD2 (5 bases). Trimming removed 5 bases at V and 0 bases at J, with 11 bases between. Per the germline V gene, CDR1 is SGHTA and CDR2 is FQGTGA. The CDR3 spans 15 residues.

In its sample, this clonotype was seen many times. The CDR3 DNA reads TGCAGCGTGAACCAGGGGGGGACCGGGGAGCTGTTTTTT. Amino acids: CSVNQGGTGELFF. The rearrangement links TRBV29-1 to TRBJ2-2; the D call may be TRBD1 or TRBD2 (7 bases each). The length of the CDR3 is 13 residues. V lost 6 bases and J 5 bases, leaving 13 bases between the germline ends. The germline V gene encodes CDR1 SQVTM and CDR2 ANQGSEA.

The rearrangement joins TRBV27 to TRBJ2-1, with D uncertain. Between the trimmed V and J ends, which lost 2 bases and 7 bases, there was a span of 15 bases. This CDR3 comprises 15 residues. CDR1 and CDR2 (germline): MNHEY, SMNVEV (reference sequence). CDR3 sequence reads: CASSLRALEGNEQFF. For the CDR3, the DNA is TGTGCCAGCAGTTTACGGGCCCTAGAAGGGAATGAGCAGTTCTTC.

Comment on this clonotype: Just one base apart from a much larger clone, this may be a read error. Here the CDR3 omits its conserved ending phenylalanine or tryptophan, so a read error is the likely source. This chain uses TRBV28 with TRBJ2-5, with D possibly matching TRBD2 (5 bases). CDR1 and CDR2 from the germline V gene are MDHEN and SYDVKM. The V gene lost 2 bases and the J gene lost 2 bases, with 21 bases spanning the gap. There are 18 residues in the CDR3. This CDR3 reads CASSLRAWVARQQETQYY. CDR3 in DNA: TGTGCCAGCAGTTTACGGGCGTGGGTAGCGCGACAACAAGAGACCCAGTACTAC.

This clonotype has ten or more counts. V and J are TRBV7-9 and TRBJ1-2; D unresolved. Trimming removed 2 bases from V and 7 bases from J, with 17 bases in between. This CDR3 comprises 15 residues. The V gene's germline CDR1 is SEHNR and CDR2 FQNEAQ (reference sequence). The CDR3 here is CASSLQEGGVTGYTF. CDR3 nucleotide sequence: TGTGCCAGCAGCTTACAGGAGGGCGGAGTGACTGGCTACACCTTC.

In its sample, this clonotype was seen many times. The V gene is TRBV20-1, the J gene TRBJ2-1, with a weak D call TRBD1 (5 bases). The CDR3 is 14 amino acids. Trimming pared 5 bases from V and 4 bases from J, leaving 15 bases between. Germline V lookup: CDR1 DFQATT, CDR2 SNEGSKA (reference sequence). Here the CDR3 DNA reads TGCAGTGCTGGGAAGGGGTCGCCTTACAATGAGCAGTTCTTC. It codes for CSAGKGSPYNEQFF.

This clonotype showed up just a few times. This chain connects TRBV5-1 to TRBJ2-1, with D possibly matching TRBD1 (6 bases). This CDR3 region has 14 residues. V dropped 0 bases and J dropped 5 bases, with 9 bases sitting between them. Per the germline V gene, CDR1 is SGHRS and CDR2 is YFSETQ. Here the CDR3 reads CASSLVGAHNEQFF. The CDR3 bases are TGCGCCAGCAGCTTGGTGGGGGCTCACAATGAGCAGTTCTTC.

The rearrangement uses TRBV28 and TRBJ2-7; 9 bases align to TRBD2. Trimming removed 5 bases from V and 6 bases from J; junction bases left unmatched: 11. This CDR3 region has 15 residues. CDR1 is MDHEN and CDR2 is SYDVKM in the germline V gene. CDR3 protein: CASSHRIAGAVEQYF. CDR3 bases: TGTGCCAGCAGTCACCGGATAGCGGGAGCGGTCGAGCAGTACTTC. Supplemented by reference TRBV28 and TRBJ2-7, the full variable domain reads DVKVTQSSRYLVKRTGEKVFLECVQDMDHENMFWYRQDPGLGLRLIYFSYDVKMKEKGDIPEGYSVSREKKERFSLILESASTNQTSMYLCASSHRIAGAVEQYFGPGTRLTVT.

There are many counts of this clonotype. The chain recombines TRBV20-1 with TRBJ2-7, with TRBD1 matching 7 bases. Per germline, CDR1 DFQATT and CDR2 SNEGSKA (reference sequence). The CDR3 covers 13 residues. Trimming cost V 0 bases and J 2 bases; bases outside gene matches: 1. The CDR3, as DNA: TGCAGTGCTAGAGATGACAGGGCCTACGAGCAGTACTTC. Translated: CSARDDRAYEQYF.

This clonotype was picked up many times. This chain links TRBV7-3 with TRBJ2-1; 10 bases line up with TRBD2. CDR1 and CDR2 (germline): SGHTA, FQGTGA. There are 15 residues in the CDR3. Losses at the gene ends were 5 bases for V and 4 bases for J; bases not matched to a gene: 5. The CDR3 protein is CASSEQAGGYNEQFF. The DNA of the CDR3 is TGTGCCAGCAGCGAACAAGCGGGAGGGTACAATGAGCAGTTCTTC.

This CDR3 reads CASSQDRLAGSTDTQYF. In DNA, the CDR3 is TGTGCCAGCAGCCAAGATCGACTAGCGGGCAGCACAGATACGCAGTATTTT. This chain uses TRBV3-1 with TRBJ2-3; 10 positions match TRBD2. Germline V gene sequence: CDR1 LGHDT, CDR2 YNNKEL (reference sequence). The CDR3 is made up of 17 amino acids. With 0 bases clipped from V and 0 bases from J, the junction kept 3 bases outside the gene matches.

This clonotype showed up many times. The chain joins TRBV18 to TRBJ2-3; 7 bases fit TRBD1. This CDR3 contains 18 residues. The trim removed 4 bases at V and 2 bases at J, leaving 15 bases unmatched. Per germline, CDR1 KGHSH and CDR2 LQKENI. CDR3 sequence: CASSLQATGETFTDTQYF. The CDR3 region has the DNA TGTGCCAGCTCACTACAGGCCACAGGGGAAACTTTCACAGATACGCAGTATTTT.

The chain couples TRBV19 to TRBJ2-2; no firm D call. The ends were cut back, 5 bases at V and 7 bases at J, with 5 bases in the middle. The CDR3 has 11 amino acids. Per the germline V gene, CDR1 is LNHDA and CDR2 is SQIVND (reference sequence). The chain's CDR3 is CASSVYGELFF. The CDR3 bases are TGTGCCAGTAGTGTATACGGGGAGCTGTTTTTT.

This clonotype turned up a few times. The chain recombines TRBV29-1 with TRBJ2-1; 7 bases line up with TRBD2. With 4 bases clipped from V and 2 bases from J, the junction kept 2 bases outside the gene matches. Germline V gives CDR1 SQVTM, CDR2 ANQGSEA. The CDR3 runs 13 residues. CDR3 residues: CSVGAGPYNEQFF. The CDR3, as DNA: TGCAGCGTTGGAGCGGGGCCCTACAATGAGCAGTTCTTC.

The rearrangement joins TRBV21-1 to TRBJ2-7; the DNA was not compared with TRBD1, the D call given in the table. TRBV21-1 is a recognized pseudogene. This CDR3 region has 14 residues. The CDR3 sequence is CASSFRGKGHEQYF. CDR3 bases: TGTGCCAGCAGCTTTCGCGGGAAAGGCCACGAGCAGTACTTC.

The rearrangement uses TRBV12-3 or TRBV12-4 and TRBJ2-7, with D perhaps TRBD2 (5 bases). This CDR3 is 14 amino acids long. V shed 7 bases and J shed 2 bases, with 15 bases lying between them. The CDR3 region is CASTPYREPYEQYF. The CDR3 bases are TGTGCCAGCACCCCGTATAGGGAGCCCTACGAGCAGTACTTC.

This clonotype was seen only once. The V and J genes are TRBV20-1 and TRBJ2-7; the match to TRBD2 covers 7 bases. Germline V gives CDR1 DFQATT, CDR2 SNEGSKA (reference sequence). The CDR3 loop spans 12 amino acids. J was trimmed by 1 base and V by 5 bases; bases with no gene match: 2. The CDR3 loop is CSAGGESYEQYF. CDR3 coding DNA: TGCAGTGCTGGGGGGGAGTCCTACGAGCAGTACTTC.

V usage is TRBV6-6 and J usage is TRBJ1-2; 7 bases fit TRBD1. CDR3 length equals 12 residues. V dropped 6 bases and J dropped 8; count of bases not matched to a gene: 6. Germline V gene data show CDR1 as MNHNY and CDR2 as SVGAGI (reference sequence). The CDR3, as DNA: TGTGCCAGCAGCCCCAGGGGGGAAGGCTACACCTTC. Protein product: CASSPRGEGYTF.

The chain combines TRBV7-9 with TRBJ1-2; 7 bases match TRBD1. Germline V CDR1 and CDR2: SEHNR, FQNEAQ (reference sequence). The junction had 9 bases not matched to a gene; V was cut back by 6 bases and J by 8 bases. There are 13 residues in the CDR3. CDR3: CASRPAGTDGYTF. The CDR3 DNA reads TGTGCCAGCAGACCAGCTGGGACAGACGGCTACACCTTC.

As concerns this clonotype: Relative to the germline gene, one junction end is altered; a read error may explain this. DNA for the CDR3: TGCAGCGTTAAATCCGGGACTAGCGGGAGTGTGGGCACAAATACGCAGTATTTT. It encodes CSVKSGTSGSVGTNTQYF. This chain joins TRBV29-1 and TRBJ2-3, with TRBD2 matching 14 bases. The CDR3 covers 18 residues. Germline lookup yields CDR1 SQVTM and CDR2 ANQGSEA.

This clonotype was detected ten times or more. The chain uses TRBV10-1 and TRBJ2-7; TRBD2 agrees at 7 bases. Trimming cost V 3 bases and J 3 bases; bases outside gene matches: 8. In germline, CDR1 is WNHNN, CDR2 SYGVQD (reference sequence). The CDR3 consists of 15 residues. CDR3 DNA sequence: TGCGCCAGCAGTGACTTAAAGCGCGGGAGCTACGAGCAGTACTTC. Translation: CASSDLKRGSYEQYF.